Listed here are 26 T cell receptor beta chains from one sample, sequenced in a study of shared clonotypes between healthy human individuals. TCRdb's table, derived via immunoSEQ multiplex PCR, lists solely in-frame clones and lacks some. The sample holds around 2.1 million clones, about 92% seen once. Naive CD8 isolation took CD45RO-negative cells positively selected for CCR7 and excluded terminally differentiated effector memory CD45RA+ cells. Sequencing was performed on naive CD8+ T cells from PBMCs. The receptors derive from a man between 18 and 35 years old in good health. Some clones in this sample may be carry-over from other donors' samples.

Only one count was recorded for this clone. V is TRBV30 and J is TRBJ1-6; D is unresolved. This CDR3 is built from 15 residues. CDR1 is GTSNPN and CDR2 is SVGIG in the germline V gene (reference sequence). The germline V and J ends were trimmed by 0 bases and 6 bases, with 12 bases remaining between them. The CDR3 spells CAWSVGIAGNSPLHF. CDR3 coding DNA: TGTGCCTGGAGTGTGGGAATTGCGGGTAATTCACCCCTCCACTTT.

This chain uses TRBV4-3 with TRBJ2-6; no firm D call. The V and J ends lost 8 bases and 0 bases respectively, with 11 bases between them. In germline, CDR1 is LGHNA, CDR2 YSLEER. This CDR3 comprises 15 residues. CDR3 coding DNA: TGCGCCAGCGGTATTCATTTCTCTGGGGCCAACGTCCTGACTTTC. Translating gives CASGIHFSGANVLTF.

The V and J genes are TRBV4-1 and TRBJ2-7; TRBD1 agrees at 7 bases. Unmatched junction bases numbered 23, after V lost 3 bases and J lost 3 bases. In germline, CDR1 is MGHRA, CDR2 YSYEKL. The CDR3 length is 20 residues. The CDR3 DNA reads TGCGCCAGCAGCCACCCCCACTCCGGGACAGCCGCTAACCTCAACTACGAGCAGTACTTC. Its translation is CASSHPHSGTAANLNYEQYF.

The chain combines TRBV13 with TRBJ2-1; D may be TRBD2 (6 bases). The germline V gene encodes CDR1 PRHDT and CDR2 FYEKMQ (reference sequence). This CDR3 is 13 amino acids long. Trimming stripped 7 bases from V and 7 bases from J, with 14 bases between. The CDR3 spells CASTGTAGNEQFF. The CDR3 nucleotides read TGTGCCAGCACCGGGACCGCGGGGAATGAGCAGTTCTTC.

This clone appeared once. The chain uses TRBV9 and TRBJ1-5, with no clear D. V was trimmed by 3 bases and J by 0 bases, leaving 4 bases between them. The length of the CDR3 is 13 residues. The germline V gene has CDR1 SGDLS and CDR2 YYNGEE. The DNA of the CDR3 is TGTGCCAGCAGCGCAAATAGCAATCAGCCCCAGCATTTT. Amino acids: CASSANSNQPQHF.

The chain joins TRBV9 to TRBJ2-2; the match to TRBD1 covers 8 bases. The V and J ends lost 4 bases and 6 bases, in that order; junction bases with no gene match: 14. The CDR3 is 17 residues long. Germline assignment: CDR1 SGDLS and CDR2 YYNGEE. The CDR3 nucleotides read TGTGCCAGCAGCATAAACACAGGGGGTCTCGACGCCGGGGAGCTGTTTTTT. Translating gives CASSINTGGLDAGELFF.

CDR3: CASSLGHTDTQYF. As DNA, the CDR3 is TGCGCCAGCAGCTTGGGCCACACAGATACGCAGTATTTT. This chain connects TRBV5-1 to TRBJ2-3; no clear D. Germline CDR1 reads SGHRS; CDR2 reads YFSETQ. CDR3 length: 13 amino acids. Deletions cut 0 bases from V and 2 bases from J, with 4 bases between.

The DNA of the CDR3 is TGTGCCAGCAGCTTAAGCAGGGTCGGTATTTTGAACACTGAAGCTTTCTTT. Protein product: CASSLSRVGILNTEAFF. The chain carries TRBV7-9 and TRBJ1-1; D may be TRBD1 (5 bases). Per the germline V gene, CDR1 is SEHNR and CDR2 is FQNEAQ (reference sequence). Trimming took off 2 bases at V and 0 bases at J, with 16 bases between the two ends. The CDR3 consists of 17 residues.

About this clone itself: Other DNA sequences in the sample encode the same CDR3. The CDR3 spells CASSPGQGTYEQYF. CDR3 in DNA: TGTGCCAGCAGTCCTGGACAGGGAACCTACGAGCAGTACTTC. The chain combines TRBV28 with TRBJ2-7, with TRBD1 matching over 8 bases. The CDR3 runs to 14 residues. The germline V gene encodes CDR1 MDHEN and CDR2 SYDVKM. J was trimmed by 2 bases and V by 5 bases; bases with no gene match: 5.

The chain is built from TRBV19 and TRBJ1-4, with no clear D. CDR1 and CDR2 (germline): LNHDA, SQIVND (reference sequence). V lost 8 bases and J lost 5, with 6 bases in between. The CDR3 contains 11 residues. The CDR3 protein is CASGFNEKLFF. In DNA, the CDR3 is TGTGCCAGTGGGTTCAATGAAAAACTGTTTTTT.

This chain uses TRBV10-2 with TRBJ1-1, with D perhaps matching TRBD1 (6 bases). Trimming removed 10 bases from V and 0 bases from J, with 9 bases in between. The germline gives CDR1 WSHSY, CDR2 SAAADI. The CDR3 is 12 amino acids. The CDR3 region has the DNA TGCGCCACAGGGGTTCTGAACACTGAAGCTTTCTTT. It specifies CATGVLNTEAFF.

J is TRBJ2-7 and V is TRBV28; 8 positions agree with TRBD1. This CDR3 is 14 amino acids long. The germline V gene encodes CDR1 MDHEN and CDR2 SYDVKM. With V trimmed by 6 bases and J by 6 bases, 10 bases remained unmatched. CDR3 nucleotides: TGTGCCAGCAGACCCCTGACAGGGGAGCCCGAGCAGTACTTC. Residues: CASRPLTGEPEQYF.

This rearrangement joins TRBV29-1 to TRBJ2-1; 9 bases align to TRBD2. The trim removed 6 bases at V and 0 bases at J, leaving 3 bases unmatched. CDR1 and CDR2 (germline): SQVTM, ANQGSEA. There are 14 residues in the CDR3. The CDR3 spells CSVRLADSYNEQFF. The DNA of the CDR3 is TGCAGCGTCCGACTAGCGGACTCCTACAATGAGCAGTTCTTC.

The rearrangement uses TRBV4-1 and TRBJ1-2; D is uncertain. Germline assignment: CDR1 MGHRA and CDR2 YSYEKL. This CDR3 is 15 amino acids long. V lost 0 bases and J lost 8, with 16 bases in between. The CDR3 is CASSQDKGLGWGYTF. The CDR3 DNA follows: TGCGCCAGCAGCCAAGATAAAGGACTTGGGTGGGGCTACACCTTC.

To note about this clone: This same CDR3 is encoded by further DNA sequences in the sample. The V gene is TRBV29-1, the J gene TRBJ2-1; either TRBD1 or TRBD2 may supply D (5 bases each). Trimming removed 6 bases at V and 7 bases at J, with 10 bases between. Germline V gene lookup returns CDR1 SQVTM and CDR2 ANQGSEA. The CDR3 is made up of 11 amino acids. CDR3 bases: TGCAGCGTGGGGCTAGCAAATGAGCAGTTCTTC. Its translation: CSVGLANEQFF.

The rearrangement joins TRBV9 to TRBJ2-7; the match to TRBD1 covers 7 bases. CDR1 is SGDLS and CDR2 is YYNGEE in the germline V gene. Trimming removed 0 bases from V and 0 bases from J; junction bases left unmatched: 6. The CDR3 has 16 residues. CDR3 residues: CASSVDRDSLSYEQYF. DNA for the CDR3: TGTGCCAGCAGCGTAGACCGGGACAGCCTCTCCTACGAGCAGTACTTC.

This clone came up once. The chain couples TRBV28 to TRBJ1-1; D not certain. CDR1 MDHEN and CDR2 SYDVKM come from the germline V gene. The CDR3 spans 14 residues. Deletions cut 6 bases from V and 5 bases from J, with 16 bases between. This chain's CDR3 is CASRIRVGATEAFF. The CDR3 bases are TGTGCCAGCAGGATCCGGGTGGGCGCAACTGAAGCTTTCTTT.

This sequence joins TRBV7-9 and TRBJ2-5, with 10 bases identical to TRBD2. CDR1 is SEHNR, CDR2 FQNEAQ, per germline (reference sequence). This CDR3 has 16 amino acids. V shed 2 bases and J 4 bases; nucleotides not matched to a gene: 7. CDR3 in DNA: TGTGCCAGCAGCTTATATCCTAGCGGGAGTTCAGAGACCCAGTACTTC. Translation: CASSLYPSGSSETQYF.

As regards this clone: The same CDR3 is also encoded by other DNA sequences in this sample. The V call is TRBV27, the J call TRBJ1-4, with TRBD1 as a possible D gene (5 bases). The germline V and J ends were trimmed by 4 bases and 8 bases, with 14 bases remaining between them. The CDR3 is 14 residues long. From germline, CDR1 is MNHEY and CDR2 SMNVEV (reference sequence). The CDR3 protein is CASSWTGAGEKLFF. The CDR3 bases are TGTGCCAGCAGTTGGACCGGGGCGGGCGAAAAACTGTTTTTT.

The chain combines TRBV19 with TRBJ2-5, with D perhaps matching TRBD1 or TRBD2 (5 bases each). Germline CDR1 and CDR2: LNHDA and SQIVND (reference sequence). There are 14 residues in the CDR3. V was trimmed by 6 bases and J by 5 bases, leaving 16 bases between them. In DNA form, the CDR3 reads TGTGCCAGTAGCCAAAGAGGGGCGCGGGAGACCCAGTACTTC. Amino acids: CASSQRGARETQYF.

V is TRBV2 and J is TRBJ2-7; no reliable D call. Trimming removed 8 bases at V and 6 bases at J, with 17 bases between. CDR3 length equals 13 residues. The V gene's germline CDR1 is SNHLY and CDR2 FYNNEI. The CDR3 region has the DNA TGTGCCAGCGGGCAGGCGATTTGGTTCGAGCAGTACTTC. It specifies CASGQAIWFEQYF. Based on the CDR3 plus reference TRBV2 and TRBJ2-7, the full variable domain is EPEVTQTPSHQVTQMGQEVILRCVPISNHLYFYWYRQILGQKVEFLVSFYNNEISEKSEIFDDQFSVERPDGSNFTLKIRSTKLEDSAMYFCASGQAIWFEQYFGPGTRLTVT.

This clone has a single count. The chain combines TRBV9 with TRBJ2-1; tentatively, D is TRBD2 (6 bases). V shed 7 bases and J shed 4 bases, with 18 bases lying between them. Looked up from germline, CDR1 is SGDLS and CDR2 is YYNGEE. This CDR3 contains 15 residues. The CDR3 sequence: CASDDGGADYNEQFF. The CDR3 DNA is TGTGCCAGCGATGATGGAGGGGCTGATTACAATGAGCAGTTCTTC.

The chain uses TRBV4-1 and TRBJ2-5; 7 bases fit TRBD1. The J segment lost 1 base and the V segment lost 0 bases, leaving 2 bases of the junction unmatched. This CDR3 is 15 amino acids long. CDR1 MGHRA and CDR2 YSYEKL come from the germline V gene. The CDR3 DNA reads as TGCGCCAGCAGCCAAGAGGACAGGAGCCAAGAGACCCAGTACTTC. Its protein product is CASSQEDRSQETQYF.

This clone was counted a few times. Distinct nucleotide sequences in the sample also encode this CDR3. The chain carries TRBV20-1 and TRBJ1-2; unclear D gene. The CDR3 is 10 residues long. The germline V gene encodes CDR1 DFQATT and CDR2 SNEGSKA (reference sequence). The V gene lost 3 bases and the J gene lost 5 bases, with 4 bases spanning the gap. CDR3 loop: CSAREYGYTF. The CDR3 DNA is TGCAGTGCTAGGGAGTATGGCTACACCTTC.

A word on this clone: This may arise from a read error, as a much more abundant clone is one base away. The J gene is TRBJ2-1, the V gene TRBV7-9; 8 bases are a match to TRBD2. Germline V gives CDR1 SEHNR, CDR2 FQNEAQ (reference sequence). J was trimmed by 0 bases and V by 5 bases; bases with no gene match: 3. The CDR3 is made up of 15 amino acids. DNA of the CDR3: TGTGCCAGCAGCGCCGGGACTAGCTCCTACAATGAGCAGTTCTTC. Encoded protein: CASSAGTSSYNEQFF.

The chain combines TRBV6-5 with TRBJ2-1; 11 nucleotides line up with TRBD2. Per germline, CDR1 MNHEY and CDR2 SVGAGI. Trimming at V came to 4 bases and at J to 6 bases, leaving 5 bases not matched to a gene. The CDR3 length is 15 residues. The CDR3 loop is CASSSLAGVSNEQFF. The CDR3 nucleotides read TGTGCCAGCAGTTCACTAGCGGGAGTTTCCAATGAGCAGTTCTTC.